A single sample gave rise to the 23 T cell receptor delta chains below, sequenced in a study of gamma-delta T cells after stem cell transplantation. TCRdb re-called the RT-PCR reads with CATT. The sample contains some 2,900 delta-chain clones, approximately 3% of which appear only once. Sequenced input: gamma-delta T cells. The receptors come from a human donor. It is not recorded whose cells these are; they may come from a transplant donor.

Of note for this clone: The TCRdb protein comes from a much larger clone and disagrees with this DNA's translation at residue 14, likely due to a read error; the protein given here is derived from the DNA. The CDR3: CACDPVQGLSGGYTELIF. Here the CDR3 DNA reads TGTGCCTGTGACCCCGTCCAGGGCCTTTCTGGGGGATACACCGAACTCATCTTT. The chain has TRDV2 and TRDJ1; TRDD3 aligns across 11 bases. There are 18 residues in the CDR3. CDR1 is GEAIGNYY and CDR2 is EKD in the germline V gene. V gave up 3 bases and J gave up 9 bases; unmatched junction bases: 20.

As for this clone: TCRdb lists the protein of a much larger clone for this DNA, which differs at residue 6, so this is likely a read error; the protein given here is translated from the DNA itself. DNA for the CDR3: TGTGCCTGTGACTCGGCACCGTCAACCGATAAACTCATCTTT. Translated, it gives CACDSAPSTDKLIF. J is TRDJ1 and V is TRDV2; D ambiguous. Deletions cut 3 bases from V and 2 bases from J, with 12 bases between. CDR3 length: 14 amino acids. Germline V gene sequence: CDR1 GEAIGNYY, CDR2 EKD.

To note about this clone: A far larger clone is a single base away, which makes a read error likely. The rearrangement joins TRDV2 to TRDJ1; weak D call: TRDD3 (6 bases). The CDR3 has 14 amino acids. Germline CDR1 and CDR2: GEAIGNYY and EKD. This CDR3 is CACDTVGGTDKPIF. In DNA form, the CDR3 reads TGTGCCTGTGACACGGTGGGGGGGACCGATAAACCCATCTTT.

A few counts support this clone. A far larger clone is a single base away, which makes a read error likely. The same CDR3 also results from other DNA sequences found in this sample. The chain's CDR3 is CACDTVVASPIDTDKLIF. The CDR3 nucleotides are TGTGCCTGTGACACCGTAGTCGCATCCCCCATCGACACCGATAAACTCATCTTT. The V call is TRDV2, the J call TRDJ1; no firm D call. CDR1 GEAIGNYY and CDR2 EKD come from the germline V gene. V gave up 0 bases and J gave up 0 bases, with 19 bases separating them. The CDR3 loop spans 18 amino acids.

This clone has a count of ten or more. Since a far larger clone is one base different, this is likely a read error. The chain uses TRDV2 and TRDJ1; TRDD3 matches at 12 bases. This CDR3 is built from 20 residues. Germline lookup yields CDR1 GEAIGNYY and CDR2 EKD. V lost 0 bases and J lost 0; bases outside the gene matches: 13. The CDR3 nucleotides are TGTGCCTGTGACACCGTGTCTGCTGGGGGATACGGTCTGTACACCGATAAACTCATCTTT. This translates into CACDTVSAGGYGLYTDKLIF.

Points on this clone: TCRdb records a much larger clone's protein for this DNA, with a difference at residue 3 that likely arises from a read error; the protein given is the translation of the DNA. This chain uses TRDV2 with TRDJ1, with 8 positions matching TRDD3. The CDR3 covers 17 residues. Germline V gene sequence: CDR1 GEAIGNYY, CDR2 EKD. As DNA, the CDR3 is TGTGCCCGTGACACCGTAGGTGGGGGATTAGACACCGATAAACTCATCTTT. It translates to CARDTVGGGLDTDKLIF.

This clone has only a few counts. This chain joins TRDV2 and TRDJ1; 12 positions agree with TRDD3. The CDR3 covers 19 residues. Germline lookup yields CDR1 GEAIGNYY and CDR2 EKD. Trimming at V came to 3 bases and at J to 7 bases, leaving 20 bases not matched to a gene. For the CDR3, the DNA is TGTGCCTGTGACTCCCTCGTACTGGGGGATACAGAAGGGACGGGTAAACTCATCTTT. It encodes CACDSLVLGDTEGTGKLIF.

This clone is deemed medium-sized (0.01 to 0.1%). This sequence joins TRDV1 and TRDJ1; the D gene is possibly TRDD3 (8 bases). This CDR3 region has 22 residues. The germline V and J ends were trimmed by 5 bases and 0 bases, with 34 bases remaining between them. CDR1 and CDR2 (germline): TSWWSYY, QGS. CDR3: CALGPPDFLLWGKPGHTDKLIF. The CDR3 DNA is TGTGCTCTTGGGCCACCGGATTTCCTACTCTGGGGGAAACCGGGACACACCGATAAACTCATCTTT.

On this clone itself: With only one base between it and a far larger clone, this is likely a read error. The chain carries TRDV2 and TRDJ1; 8 bases match TRDD3. The germline gives CDR1 GEAIGNYY, CDR2 EKD. Trimming cost V 0 bases and J 0 bases; bases outside gene matches: 14. The CDR3 extends over 19 amino acids. The CDR3 sequence: CACDTMSAGGHKYTDKLIF. Written as DNA, the CDR3 is TGTGCCTGTGACACCATGAGTGCTGGGGGACATAAGTACACCGATAAACTCATCTTT.

This clone has a handful of counts. A read error is likely here: a far larger clone is one base away. This sequence joins TRDV2 and TRDJ1; D gene unclear. Germline lookup yields CDR1 GEAIGNYY and CDR2 EKD. CDR3 length equals 15 residues. The DNA for the CDR3 is TGTGCCTGTGACAGTCTATCCGGCGGTACCGATAAACCCATCTTT. This translates into CACDSLSGGTDKPIF.

A few counts support this clone. A far larger clone is only one base removed, so a read error is likely. The same CDR3 can be traced to other DNA sequences in this sample. The chain uses TRDV2 and TRDJ1, with TRDD3 matching 8 bases. This CDR3 has 22 amino acids. Germline CDR1 is GEAIGNYY and CDR2 is EKD. V lost 3 bases and J lost 0; bases outside the gene matches: 26. The CDR3 region has the DNA TGTGCCTGTGACCCCCTTCCCTCCCATTTATCTGGGGGAACGGGCCACACCGATAAACTCATCTTT. Translating it yields CACDPLPSHLSGGTGHTDKLIF.

This clone counts as medium-sized (0.01 to 0.1%). The rearrangement joins TRDV2 to TRDJ1, with 8 positions matching TRDD3. CDR1 and CDR2 (germline): GEAIGNYY, EKD. This CDR3 contains 21 residues. V lost 0 bases to trimming and J lost 8 bases; unmatched junction nucleotides: 28. CDR3 sequence reads: CACDTVLSSQLGAWSGRKLIF. CDR3 DNA: TGTGCCTGTGACACCGTCCTGTCCTCCCAACTGGGGGCCTGGAGTGGGAGGAAACTCATCTTT.

Of note for this clone: One base separates it from a far larger clone, so it is likely a read error. This rearrangement joins TRDV2 to TRDJ1; D might be TRDD3 (6 bases). The CDR3 consists of 15 residues. With 3 bases removed from V and 1 base from J, the gap between germline ends came to 14 bases. Per germline, CDR1 GEAIGNYY and CDR2 EKD. CDR3 in amino acids: CACDPLLGGTDKLIF. In nucleotides, the CDR3 is TGTGCCTGTGACCCCCTACTGGGTGGCACCGATAAACTCATCTTT.

This clone has just a few counts. The TCRdb protein, from a much larger clone, departs from this DNA's translation at residue 3, likely by read error; the protein shown derives from the DNA. The chain joins TRDV2 to TRDJ1; 12 positions match TRDD3. The V gene's germline CDR1 is GEAIGNYY and CDR2 EKD. The CDR3 sequence is 18 residues long. The chain's CDR3 is CAYDTGGVLGDTPDKLIF. For the CDR3, the DNA is TGTGCCTATGACACCGGAGGTGTACTGGGGGATACCCCCGATAAACTCATCTTT.

A word on this clone: With a far larger clone one base away, a read error is the likely cause. The sample contains more than one DNA sequence encoding this CDR3. The chain carries TRDV1 and TRDJ1; the D is unclear. The germline V and J ends were trimmed by 1 base and 0 bases, with 9 bases remaining between them. CDR3 length: 15 amino acids. The germline CDR1 and CDR2 sequences are TSWWSYY and QGS. The CDR3: CALGEPAGYTDKLIF. CDR3 bases: TGTGCTCTTGGGGAACCAGCGGGGTACACCGATAAACTCATCTTT.

With regard to this clone: A far larger clone is one nucleotide away, so this likely arose from a read error. This sample includes further DNA sequences coding for the same CDR3. Written as DNA, the CDR3 is TGTGCCTGTGACACTCTTCACAGCGTGGGGGATAGCACCGATAAACTCATCTTT. Protein product: CACDTLHSVGDSTDKLIF. The chain joins TRDV2 to TRDJ1, with TRDD3 matching 9 bases. J was trimmed by 1 base and V by 1 base; bases with no gene match: 12. The CDR3 has 18 amino acids. CDR1 and CDR2 from the germline V gene are GEAIGNYY and EKD.

This clone has just a few counts. A far bigger clonotype differs at one base, so this is likely a read error. Other DNA sequences in this sample translate to the same CDR3. This chain connects TRDV2 to TRDJ3; TRDD2 or TRDD3 may be the D gene (5 bases each). Looked up from germline, CDR1 is GEAIGNYY and CDR2 is EKD. This CDR3 spans 16 amino acids. CDR3 region: CACDLISSWDTRQMFF. Written as DNA, the CDR3 is TGTGCCTGTGACCTTATTTCCTCCTGGGACACTCGACAGATGTTTTTC.

This clone was seen a few times. The mismatch at residue 13 between this DNA's translation and the TCRdb protein of a much larger clone likely reflects a read error; the protein shown is translated from the DNA. V is TRDV2 and J is TRDJ1; TRDD3 agrees at 12 bases. The V gene end was trimmed by 3 bases and the J gene end by 3 bases; junction bases not matched to a gene: 13. This CDR3 is built from 18 residues. Germline assignment: CDR1 GEAIGNYY and CDR2 EKD. Here the CDR3 DNA reads TGTGCCTGTGACCCACTGGGGGATACCCTCCCACACGCCGATAAACTCATCTTT. The encoded protein is CACDPLGDTLPHADKLIF.

About this clone itself: A read error is the likely source, as a far larger clone sits one nucleotide away. Different DNA sequences within this sample yield the same CDR3. The V gene is TRDV2, the J gene TRDJ1; TRDD3 matches at 11 bases. Germline V gives CDR1 GEAIGNYY, CDR2 EKD. V shed 2 bases and J 5 bases; nucleotides not matched to a gene: 9. This CDR3 is 16 amino acids long. CDR3 protein: CACDSLLGDSRDKLIF. As DNA, the CDR3 is TGTGCCTGTGACAGCTTACTGGGGGATAGTCGTGATAAACTCATCTTT.

The V call is TRDV2, the J call TRDJ1; 13 bases match TRDD3. This CDR3 spans 18 amino acids. The germline V gene encodes CDR1 GEAIGNYY and CDR2 EKD. V trimming: 0 bases; J trimming: 4 bases; junction bases outside the gene matches: 10. The CDR3 region has the DNA TGTGCCTGTGACACCATGAGTACTGGGGGATACGAACACGATAAACTCATCTTT. This encodes CACDTMSTGGYEHDKLIF.

A word on this clone: TCRdb's entry gives the protein of a much larger clone, which mismatches this DNA's translation at residue 12, likely from a read error; the protein reported here is translated from the DNA. This chain connects TRDV2 to TRDJ1, with D possibly matching TRDD3 (9 bases). The CDR3 spans 17 residues. V dropped 4 bases and J dropped 3 bases, with 23 bases sitting between them. Per germline, CDR1 GEAIGNYY and CDR2 EKD. The CDR3 sequence: CACDQLPTLGDADKLIF. As DNA, the CDR3 is TGTGCCTGTGATCAACTTCCTACTCTGGGGGATGCCGATAAACTCATCTTT.

This clone has only a few counts. One base separates it from a far larger clone, so it is likely a read error. The V gene is TRDV2, the J gene TRDJ1; 8 nucleotides match TRDD3. The CDR3 totals 17 residues. V shed 0 bases and J 1 base; nucleotides not matched to a gene: 9. Germline V lookup: CDR1 GEAIGNYY, CDR2 EKD. Here the CDR3 DNA reads TGTGCCTGTGACACCGTAGGTGGGGGATTAGGCACCGATAAACTCATCTTT. It codes for CACDTVGGGLGTDKLIF.

This clone has a handful of counts. Translating this DNA gives a protein that differs at residue 6 from the TCRdb one, which belongs to a much larger clone; a read error is likely, and the protein shown is this translation. The CDR3 DNA sequence: TGTGCTCTTGGGGCTGTTCCTAGTTTGGGTTTAGATAAACTCATCTTT. Translated: CALGAVPSLGLDKLIF. J is TRDJ1 and V is TRDV1; tentatively, D is TRDD2 (6 bases). The CDR3 runs 16 residues. The germline V and J ends were trimmed by 4 bases and 5 bases, with 20 bases remaining between them. Germline V gene data show CDR1 as TSWWSYY and CDR2 as QGS.